One T cell receptor (beta chain) is described in this entry. Its antigen is not identified. Method: immunoSEQ multiplex PCR; TCRdb's copy keeps in-frame clones and lacks some. Of 60,000 to 80,000 clones listed, 70% to 85% are singletons. The sample originates from a study of OX40 agonist ivuxolimab in advanced cancers. The study's findings and limits: Also showing low normalized T-cell clonal expansion were some of the nonresponders.

Germline V gene lookup returns CDR1 MGHDK and CDR2 SYGVNS. V lost 3 bases to trimming and J lost 2 bases; unmatched junction nucleotides: 6. The CDR3 spans 16 residues. This specimen consisted of CD4+ or CD8+ T cells sorted from blood, obtained in a trial of the OX40 agonist ivuxolimab. This chain uses TRBV25-1 with TRBJ2-3; 9 nucleotides agree with TRBD2. This receptor was obtained from an adult with an advanced solid tumor such as melanoma, head and neck, liver or kidney cancer. The CDR3 nucleotides read TGTGCCAGCAGTGAGGTCCTAGCGGGAAACACAGATACGCAGTATTTT. Encoded protein: CASSEVLAGNTDTQYF. The full variable domain, completed using reference TRBV25-1 and TRBJ2-3, is EADIYQTPRYLVIGTGKKITLECSQTMGHDKMYWYQQDPGMELHLIHYSYGVNSTEKGDLSSESTVSRIRTEHFPLTLESARPSHTSQYLCASSEVLAGNTDTQYFGPGTRLTVL.